This entry is about one TCR beta chain. Methods used by the authors: It was from reference gene primer amplification that nucleated cell counts were estimated. TCRdb keeps only in-frame clones here, not all; method: immunoSEQ multiplex PCR. V and J calls and clone size follow that table, whereas D and trimming were derived from the DNA. The table has a few hundred thousand clones, approximately 84% seen once; the top ten hold over 0.8%. This record belongs to a study of blood T cell repertoires in COVID-19. The CDR3 covers 14 residues. The junction had 5 bases not matched to a gene; V was cut back by 5 bases and J by 3 bases. Germline CDR1 and CDR2: ENHRY and SYGVKD. Researchers sorted participants into cohorts using their self-reported clinical history.

Sequenced material: PBMCs or T cells enriched from blood (not recorded which). V usage is TRBV10-3 and J usage is TRBJ1-2; the match to TRBD1 covers 8 bases. This clonotype originated in a woman in her 30s who had recovered from COVID-19. CDR3 protein: CAISPGTGDYGYTF. The CDR3 DNA is TGTGCCATCAGTCCCGGGACAGGCGACTATGGCTACACCTTC.